One and the same sample provided the 8 T cell receptor beta chains below, sequenced in a study of T-cell reconstitution after alpha-beta-depleted transplantation in children listed by TCRdb under 2016. Libraries were prepared through PCR. The instrument was an Illumina HiSeq 2500. TCR library preparation used molecular barcoding, with unique molecular identifiers applied to normalize quantification of the TCRbeta repertoire. TCRdb reanalyzed the raw reads on its own, using fastp at Q25 for trimming and MiXCR for clone calling, and kept in-frame beta chains. For every CDR3 protein sequence, its rows merge into one entry that carries the most common genes and DNA. The sample yields about 220,000 distinct CDR3 sequences; roughly 18% were counted once. The ten largest clones represent about two fifths of the sample. The treatment or condition label corresponds to: allogeneic hematopoietic cell transplantation with graft depleted of TCRalphabeta T cells and CD19 B cells.

This specimen was PBMCs, mostly from graft donor cells, taken 360 days after TCRalphabeta/CD19-depleted stem cell transplant. The source is a male patient aged 2 to 9 who had a stem cell transplant for acute lymphoblastic leukemia, so the T cells may come from the graft donor.

V and J are TRBV5-1 and TRBJ2-2, with TRBD1 identical over 7 bases. After removal of 3 bases from V and 4 bases from J, the junction contained 6 bases not matched to a gene. Germline CDR1 is SGHRS and CDR2 is YFSETQ. This CDR3 has 15 residues. In DNA form, the CDR3 reads TGCGCCAGCAGCTCTAGGGGACAGACCACCGGGGAGCTGTTTTTT. This encodes CASSSRGQTTGELFF.

This clonotype appeared a few times. The chain couples TRBV7-9 to TRBJ2-1; no firm D call. V lost 6 bases and J 0 bases, leaving 15 bases between the germline ends. The CDR3 has 16 amino acids. The germline V gene has CDR1 SEHNR and CDR2 FQNEAQ (reference sequence). DNA of the CDR3: TGTGCCAGCAGTTCAACCGACTTAAGCTCCTACAATGAGCAGTTCTTC. Amino acid sequence: CASSSTDLSSYNEQFF.

This clonotype was found a few times. This chain uses TRBV20-1 with TRBJ2-7; possibly TRBD2 for D (6 bases). The length of the CDR3 is 14 residues. Germline assignment: CDR1 DFQATT and CDR2 SNEGSKA (reference sequence). V was trimmed by 5 bases and J by 5 bases, leaving 19 bases between them. The CDR3 spells CSAALPAGLHEQYF. CDR3 nucleotides: TGCAGTGCTGCACTACCGGCGGGGTTACACGAGCAGTACTTC.

In its sample, this clonotype was seen a few times. The V call is TRBV7-9, the J call TRBJ1-1, with TRBD1 matching over 8 bases. The CDR3 is 17 amino acids. Germline loops: CDR1 SEHNR, CDR2 FQNEAQ (reference sequence). The J segment lost 0 bases and the V segment lost 4 bases, leaving 10 bases of the junction unmatched. The CDR3: CASSSGQGLNMNTEAFF. CDR3 bases: TGTGCCAGCAGCTCCGGACAGGGCCTAAACATGAACACTGAAGCTTTCTTT.

The table lists this clonotype with a few counts. V usage is TRBV2 and J usage is TRBJ2-5; the D is unclear. CDR1 SNHLY and CDR2 FYNNEI come from the germline V gene. The CDR3 covers 13 residues. Deletions cut 8 bases from V and 2 bases from J, with 12 bases between. The CDR3 DNA reads as TGTGCCAGCTTACTTGGCTGGCAAGAGACCCAGTACTTC. The encoded protein is CASLLGWQETQYF. Full variable domain (outside the CDR3, taken from reference TRBV2 and TRBJ2-5): EPEVTQTPSHQVTQMGQEVILRCVPISNHLYFYWYRQILGQKVEFLVSFYNNEISEKSEIFDDQFSVERPDGSNFTLKIRSTKLEDSAMYFCASLLGWQETQYFGPGTRLLVL.

This chain joins TRBV4-1 and TRBJ1-3; no clear D. CDR3 length: 16 amino acids. Trimming pared 0 bases from V and 2 bases from J, leaving 11 bases between. Per the germline V gene, CDR1 is MGHRA and CDR2 is YSYEKL. As DNA, the CDR3 is TGCGCCAGCAGCCAAGAATTTCGGCAGGCTGGAAACACCATATATTTT. Its protein is CASSQEFRQAGNTIYF.

This clonotype has only a few counts. This chain joins TRBV12-3 or TRBV12-4 and TRBJ1-5, with a weak D call TRBD1 (5 bases). This CDR3 comprises 11 residues. V was pared by 2 bases and J by 9 bases, with 5 bases between. The CDR3 nucleotides read TGTGCCAGCAGTTTACAGGGGCCCCAGCATTTT. It yields the protein CASSLQGPQHF.

The V and J genes are TRBV30 and TRBJ2-3, with TRBD1 matching 7 bases. V shed 2 bases and J 0 bases; nucleotides not matched to a gene: 8. The CDR3 length is 16 residues. Germline V CDR1 and CDR2: GTSNPN, SVGIG (reference sequence). The CDR3 reads CAWSLFGQASTDTQYF. CDR3 DNA: TGTGCCTGGAGTTTATTCGGACAGGCGAGCACAGATACGCAGTATTTT.